What follows is one TCR beta chain and its context. The antigen remains unidentified. The CDR3 spans 18 residues. Germline CDR1 and CDR2: ENHRY and SYGVKD. With V trimmed by 2 bases and J by 0 bases, 12 bases remained unmatched. These data originate in a study of long-term antiretroviral therapy in people with HIV. Points from the study as a whole: Therapy changes, viral resistance and ART adherence were not documented in the available data. Repertoire dominance by clones expanded before ART was seen at all time points.

Samples held 1-10 million cryopreserved PBMC, and DNA extraction followed. Sequencing used immunoSEQ v3.0 at survey level. Sequencing efforts were directed toward roughly 40,000-55,000 T-cell genomes per sample. Method: immunoSEQ multiplex PCR; TCRdb's copy keeps in-frame clones and lacks some. The repertoire has about 28,000 clones, approximately 90% of them found once; the top ten carry 8.3%. The genes are TRBV10-3 and TRBJ2-7; TRBD2 agrees at 8 bases. This TCR was recovered from a man in his fifties or sixties with HIV. Here the sequenced sample was unsorted PBMCs, taken 3.2 years before starting antiretroviral therapy. CDR3 protein: CAISERRGAGGLSYEQYF. CDR3 DNA: TGTGCCATCAGTGAGAGGCGAGGGGCGGGAGGCCTCTCCTACGAGCAGTACTTC.